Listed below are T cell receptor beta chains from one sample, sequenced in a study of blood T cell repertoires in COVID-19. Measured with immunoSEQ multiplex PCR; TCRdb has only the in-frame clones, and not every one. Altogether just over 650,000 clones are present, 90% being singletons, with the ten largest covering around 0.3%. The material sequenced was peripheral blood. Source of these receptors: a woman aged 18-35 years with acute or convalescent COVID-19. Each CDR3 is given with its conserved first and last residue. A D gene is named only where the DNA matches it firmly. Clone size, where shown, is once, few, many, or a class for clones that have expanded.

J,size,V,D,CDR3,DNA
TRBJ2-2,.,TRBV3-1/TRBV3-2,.,CASSPTGEDTGELFF,TGTGCCAGCAGCCCTACAGGCGAGGACACCGGGGAGCTGTTTTTT
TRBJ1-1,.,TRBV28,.,CASSLNGPLAFF,TGTGCCAGCAGTCTTAATGGGCCCCTAGCTTTCTTT
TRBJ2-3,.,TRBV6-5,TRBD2,CASSPGGLATDTQYF,TGTGCCTCTTCCCCTGGCGGACTAGCAACAGATACGCAGTATTTT
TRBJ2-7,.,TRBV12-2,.,CASRLAQDILRICIGTSFYEQYF,TGTGCAAGTCGCTTAGCGCAGGACATCCTTAGGATCTGCATCGGAACATCCTTCTACGAGCAGTACTTC
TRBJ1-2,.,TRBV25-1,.,CASTGGGYGYTF,TGTGCCAGCACGGGGGGCGGCTATGGCTACACCTTC
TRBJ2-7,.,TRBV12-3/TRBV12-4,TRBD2,CASGSGAEQYF,TGTGCCAGCGGGAGCGGGGCCGAGCAGTACTTC
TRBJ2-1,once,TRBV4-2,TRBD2,CASSQDPSGGALGNEQFF,TGTGCCAGCAGCCAAGACCCAAGCGGGGGGGCCTTGGGCAATGAGCAGTTCTTC
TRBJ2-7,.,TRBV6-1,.,CASSEEAAAGHEQYF,TGTGCCAGCAGTGAAGAAGCGGCGGCAGGACACGAGCAGTACTTC
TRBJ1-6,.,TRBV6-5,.,CATRPRQPNSPLHF,TGTGCCACTCGACCTAGACAGCCTAATTCACCCCTCCACTTT
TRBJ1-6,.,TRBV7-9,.,CASEGEGPSFNSPLHF,TGTGCCAGCGAGGGTGAAGGGCCCTCTTTTAATTCACCCCTCCACTTT
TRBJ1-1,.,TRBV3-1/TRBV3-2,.,CASTQRDFYTEAFF,TGTGCCAGCACCCAGAGGGACTTCTACACTGAAGCTTTCTTT
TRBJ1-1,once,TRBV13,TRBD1,CASRGQGADEAFF,TGTGCCAGCAGGGGACAGGGGGCAGACGAAGCTTTCTTT
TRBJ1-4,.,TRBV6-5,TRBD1,CASSPGTVEKLFF,TGTGCCAGCAGCCCCGGGACAGTCGAAAAACTGTTTTTT
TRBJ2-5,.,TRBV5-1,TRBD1,CASSLFGTGMETQYF,TGCGCCAGCAGCCTGTTTGGGACAGGGATGGAGACCCAGTACTTC
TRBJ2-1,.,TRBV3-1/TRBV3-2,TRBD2,CASSNLGLAGSFF,TGTGCCAGCAGCAACCTGGGACTAGCGGGTTCCTTCTTC
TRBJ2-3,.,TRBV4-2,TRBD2,CASSLGTSGGTDTQYF,TGTGCCAGCAGTCTCGGGACTAGCGGGGGCACAGATACGCAGTATTTT
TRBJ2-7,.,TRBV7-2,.,CASSLEGAVAYEQYF,TGTGCCAGCAGCTTAGAAGGGGCAGTGGCCTACGAGCAGTACTTC
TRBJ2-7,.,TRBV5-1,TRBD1,CASSLGGQGAYEQYF,TGCGCCAGCAGCTTGGGGGGACAGGGAGCCTACGAGCAGTACTTC
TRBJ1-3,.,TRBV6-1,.,CASSELRGALSGNTIYF,TGTGCCAGCAGTGAATTACGGGGGGCGTTGTCTGGAAACACCATATATTTT
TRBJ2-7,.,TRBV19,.,CASRKTYSYEQYF,TGTGCCAGTCGTAAGACTTATTCCTACGAGCAGTACTTC
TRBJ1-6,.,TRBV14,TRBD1,CASRKQGVQSSPLHF,TGTGCCAGCAGAAAACAGGGGGTCCAAAGCTCACCCCTCCACTTT
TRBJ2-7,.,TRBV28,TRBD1,CASSFPKRAQDRGFLGEQYF,TGTGCCAGCAGTTTCCCAAAGCGGGCCCAGGACAGGGGCTTTTTGGGTGAGCAGTACTTC
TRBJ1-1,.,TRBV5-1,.,CASSRTWQALNTEAFF,TGCGCCAGCAGCAGAACGTGGCAGGCCCTAAACACTGAAGCTTTCTTT
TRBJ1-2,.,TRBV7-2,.,CASSLERGNYGYTF,TGTGCCAGCAGCTTAGAGAGGGGGAACTATGGCTACACCTTC
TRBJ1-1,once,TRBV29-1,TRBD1,CSAYRGRNTEAFF,TGCAGCGCCTACAGGGGAAGGAACACTGAAGCTTTCTTT
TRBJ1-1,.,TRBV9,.,CASSSRSNTEAFF,TGTGCCAGCAGCTCCAGATCGAACACTGAAGCTTTCTTT
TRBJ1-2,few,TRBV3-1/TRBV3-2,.,CASSQVPGQFYGYTF,TGTGCCAGCAGCCAAGTCCCCGGACAGTTCTATGGCTACACCTTC
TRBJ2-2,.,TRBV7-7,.,CASSLTTGNTGELFF,TGTGCCAGCAGCTTAACGACAGGGAACACCGGGGAGCTGTTTTTT
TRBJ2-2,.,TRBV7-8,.,CASSFQGRKTGELFF,TGTGCCAGCAGCTTCCAGGGGCGAAAGACCGGGGAGCTGTTTTTT
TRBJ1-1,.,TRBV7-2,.,CASSSGPEAFF,TGTGCCAGCAGCTCCGGTCCTGAAGCTTTCTTT
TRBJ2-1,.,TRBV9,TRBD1,CASARGSYNEQFF,TGTGCCAGCGCCAGGGGGTCCTACAATGAGCAGTTCTTC
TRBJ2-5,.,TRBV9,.,CASSITRKGGQETQYF,TGTGCCAGCAGCATTACCCGGAAAGGGGGCCAAGAGACCCAGTACTTC
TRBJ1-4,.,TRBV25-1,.,CASSERPGATNEKLFF,TGTGCCAGCAGTGAGAGGCCAGGGGCAACTAATGAAAAACTGTTTTTT
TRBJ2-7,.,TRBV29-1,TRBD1,CSVGTGTYEQYF,TGCAGCGTTGGGACAGGGACCTACGAGCAGTACTTC
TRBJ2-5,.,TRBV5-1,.,CASSSPYSGEARETQYF,TGCGCCAGCAGCAGCCCCTACTCGGGGGAGGCACGGGAGACCCAGTACTTC
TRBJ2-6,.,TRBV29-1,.,CSVGAYQGGAGANVLTF,TGCAGCGTTGGGGCGTATCAGGGGGGCGCTGGGGCCAACGTCCTGACTTTC
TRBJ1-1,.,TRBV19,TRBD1,CASSPWGQGNTEAFF,TGTGCCAGTAGTCCGTGGGGACAGGGGAACACTGAAGCTTTCTTT
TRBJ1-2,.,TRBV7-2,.,CASSLESGFYGYTF,TGTGCCAGCAGCTTAGAGTCAGGGTTCTATGGCTACACCTTC
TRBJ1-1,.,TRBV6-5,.,CASSGLQGRTEAFF,TGTGCCAGCAGCGGATTACAGGGACGCACTGAAGCTTTCTTT
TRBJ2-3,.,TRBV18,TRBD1,CASSPRWLGQSTDTQYF,TGTGCCAGCTCACCACGGTGGTTGGGACAGAGCACAGATACGCAGTATTTT
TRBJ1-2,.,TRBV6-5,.,CASFKFGGLGYTF,TGTGCCAGCTTTAAATTCGGGGGACTTGGCTACACCTTC
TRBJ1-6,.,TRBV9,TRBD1,CASGTGSQYSPLHF,TGTGCCAGCGGGACAGGGTCGCAGTACTCACCCCTCCACTTT
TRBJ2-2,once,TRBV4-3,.,CASSQDPGVSGELFF,TGCGCCAGCAGCCAAGATCCGGGAGTATCCGGGGAGCTGTTTTTT
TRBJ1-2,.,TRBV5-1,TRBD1,CASSSGQGPGYTF,TGCGCCAGCAGCTCGGGACAGGGGCCTGGCTACACCTTC
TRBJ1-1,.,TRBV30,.,CAWNSVNTEAFF,TGTGCCTGGAACTCTGTGAACACTGAAGCTTTCTTT
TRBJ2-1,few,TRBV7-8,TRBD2,CASSSRETSGAYNEQFF,TGTGCCAGCAGCTCCCGGGAGACTAGCGGGGCATACAATGAGCAGTTCTTC
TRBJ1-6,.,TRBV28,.,CASLMAGRNSPLHF,TGTGCCAGCTTAATGGCAGGGCGGAATTCACCCCTCCACTTT
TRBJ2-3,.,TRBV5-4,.,CASSPPDIHTDTQYF,TGTGCCAGCAGCCCCCCGGACATACACACAGATACGCAGTATTTT
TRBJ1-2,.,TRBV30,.,CAWSVTEYGYTF,TGTGCCTGGAGTGTAACAGAGTATGGCTACACCTTC
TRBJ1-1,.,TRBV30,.,CAWNGGSTEAFF,TGTGCCTGGAATGGAGGATCCACTGAAGCTTTCTTT
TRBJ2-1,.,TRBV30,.,CAWWGDGNEQFF,TGTGCCTGGTGGGGGGACGGGAATGAGCAGTTCTTC
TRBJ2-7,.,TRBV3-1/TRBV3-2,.,CASSFRSEQYF,TGTGCCAGCAGCTTCAGAAGCGAGCAGTACTTC
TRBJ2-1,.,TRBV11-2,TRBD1,CASSTRDRGNEQFF,TGTGCCAGCAGCACACGGGACAGGGGCAATGAGCAGTTCTTC
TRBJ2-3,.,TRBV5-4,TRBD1,CASSRRQGTDTQYF,TGTGCCAGCAGCAGGAGACAGGGGACAGATACGCAGTATTTT
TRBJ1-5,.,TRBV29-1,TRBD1,CSVEGTGTNQPQHF,TGCAGCGTTGAAGGGACAGGTACGAATCAGCCCCAGCATTTT